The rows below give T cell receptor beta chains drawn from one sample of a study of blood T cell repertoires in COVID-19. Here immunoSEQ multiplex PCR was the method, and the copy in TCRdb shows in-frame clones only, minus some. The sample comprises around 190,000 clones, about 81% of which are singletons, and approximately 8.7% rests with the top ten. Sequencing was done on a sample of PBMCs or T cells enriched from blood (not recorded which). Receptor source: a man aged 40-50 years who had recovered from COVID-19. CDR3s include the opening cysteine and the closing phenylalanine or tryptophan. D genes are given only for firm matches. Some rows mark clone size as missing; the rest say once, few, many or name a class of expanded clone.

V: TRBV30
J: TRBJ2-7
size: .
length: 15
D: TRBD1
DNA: TGTGCCTGGGGTAGGAAGGACAGGGGGCCCTACGAGCAGTACTTC
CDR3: CAWGRKDRGPYEQYF

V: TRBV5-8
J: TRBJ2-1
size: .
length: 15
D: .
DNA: TGTGCCAGCAGCCTGGACAGTTCGTATTACAATGAGCAGTTCTTC
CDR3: CASSLDSSYYNEQFF

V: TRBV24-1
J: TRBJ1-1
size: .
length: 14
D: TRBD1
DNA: TGTGCCACCAGTGATCCTTCAGGGGGCACTGAAGCTTTCTTT
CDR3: CATSDPSGGTEAFF

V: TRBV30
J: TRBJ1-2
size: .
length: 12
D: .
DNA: TGTGCCTGGGGAGAGGTGGCCGGGGGCTACACCTTC
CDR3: CAWGEVAGGYTF

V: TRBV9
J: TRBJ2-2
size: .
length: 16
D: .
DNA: TGTGCCAGCAGCCCTAGGGTGGAGGCGAGGAACGGGGAGCTGTTTTTT
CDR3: CASSPRVEARNGELFF

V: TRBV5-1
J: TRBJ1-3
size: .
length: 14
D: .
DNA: TGCGCCTCTCAGGTCGGAATTTCTGGAAACACCATATATTTT
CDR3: CASQVGISGNTIYF

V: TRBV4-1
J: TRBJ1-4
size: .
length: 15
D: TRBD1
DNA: TGCGCCAGCAGCCGAGGGACAGGGAGCAATGAAAAACTGTTTTTT
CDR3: CASSRGTGSNEKLFF

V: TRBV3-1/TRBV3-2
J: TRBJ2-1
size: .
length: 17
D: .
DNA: TGTGCCAGCAGCCAAGGTCAGCCTAGCGCCGCCTACAATGAGCAGTTCTTC
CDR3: CASSQGQPSAAYNEQFF

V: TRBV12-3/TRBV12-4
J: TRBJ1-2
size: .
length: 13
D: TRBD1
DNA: TGTGCCAGCAGTTCGGGACAGGGCGGTGGCTACACCTTC
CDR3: CASSSGQGGGYTF

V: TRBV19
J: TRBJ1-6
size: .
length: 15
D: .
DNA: TGTGCCAGTACCAAAGACAGAAACTATAATTCACCCCTCCACTTT
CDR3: CASTKDRNYNSPLHF

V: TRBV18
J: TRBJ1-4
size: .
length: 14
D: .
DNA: TGTGCCAGCTCACAAGGGACACTTAATGAAAAACTGTTTTTT
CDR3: CASSQGTLNEKLFF

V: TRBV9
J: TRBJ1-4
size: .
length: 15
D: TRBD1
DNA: TGTGCCAGCAGCGTAGCGACAGGGTGGGGTGAAAAACTGTTTTTT
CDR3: CASSVATGWGEKLFF

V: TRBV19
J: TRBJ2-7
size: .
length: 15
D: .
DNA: TGTGCCAGTAGTATTAATCCGGGGTCCCCCTACGAGCAGTACTTC
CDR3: CASSINPGSPYEQYF

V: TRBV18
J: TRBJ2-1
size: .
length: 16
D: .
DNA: TGTGCCAGCTCACCACCCACGAAGAGCTCCTACAATGAGCAGTTCTTC
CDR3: CASSPPTKSSYNEQFF

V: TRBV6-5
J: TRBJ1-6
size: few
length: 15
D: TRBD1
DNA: TGTGCCAGCAGTAACAGGGGCGCCTATAATTCACCCCTCCACTTT
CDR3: CASSNRGAYNSPLHF

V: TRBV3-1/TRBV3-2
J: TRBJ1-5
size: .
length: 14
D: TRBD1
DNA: TGTGCCAGCAGCCCAGGGGACAGGGGACAGCCCCAGCATTTT
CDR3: CASSPGDRGQPQHF

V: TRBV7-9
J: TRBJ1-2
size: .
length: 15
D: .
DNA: TGTGCCAGCAGCTCTGACAGGCTTTTAGGCTATGGCTACACCTTC
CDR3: CASSSDRLLGYGYTF

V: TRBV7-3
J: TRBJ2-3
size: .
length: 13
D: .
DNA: TGTGCCAGCAGCCCCCCTGGCACAGATACGCAGTATTTT
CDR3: CASSPPGTDTQYF

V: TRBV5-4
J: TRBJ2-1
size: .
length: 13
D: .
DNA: TGTGCCAGCAGCTTTACGGGAGCAAGTGAGCAGTTCTTC
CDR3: CASSFTGASEQFF